These 21 T cell receptor beta chains were all obtained from the same sample, sequenced in a study of sequential checkpoint blockade in melanoma. The data were produced by immunoSEQ multiplex PCR, yet TCRdb's version contains in-frame clones alone and is incomplete. The repertoire holds 1,200 to 1,500 clones, with 20% to 25% as singletons. Treatment: randomized to nivolumab then ipilimumab (arm A) or the reverse (arm B). The sample in question was tumor tissue (inferred from file names), obtained from a patient given nivolumab and ipilimumab in sequence. These receptors came from a human donor with melanoma.

This clone is termed medium-sized. The V call is TRBV6-1, the J call TRBJ2-2, with D uncertain. CDR1 and CDR2 from the germline V gene are MNHNS and SASEGT. This CDR3 has 13 amino acids. V shed 1 base and J shed 3 bases, with 3 bases lying between them. CDR3: CASSEGDTGELFF. Here the CDR3 DNA reads TGTGCCAGCAGTGAAGGGGACACCGGGGAGCTGTTTTTT.

By frequency in the sample, this clone is medium-sized (0.01 to 0.1%). The chain employs TRBV11-3 and TRBJ2-1, with a weak D call TRBD1 (5 bases). The CDR3 runs to 16 residues. Germline CDR1 is SGHNT and CDR2 is YENEEA. The V end lost 5 bases, the J end lost 2 bases, and 16 bases lay between the germline ends. CDR3 residues: CASSAAGKPAYNEQFF. The CDR3 coding sequence is TGTGCCAGCAGCGCGGCAGGGAAGCCGGCCTACAATGAGCAGTTCTTC.

This clone has just a few counts. V usage is TRBV30 and J usage is TRBJ2-6; D unresolved. V was shortened by 2 bases and J by 0 bases, with 8 bases between the two germline ends. The CDR3 is 15 residues long. Looked up from germline, CDR1 is GTSNPN and CDR2 is SVGIG (reference sequence). The CDR3, as DNA: TGTGCCTGGAGTAAGGGATTCTCTGGGGCCAACGTCCTGACTTTC. This gives the protein CAWSKGFSGANVLTF.

By sample share, this clone is medium-sized. This chain uses TRBV11-3 with TRBJ2-7, with D possibly TRBD2 on 6 matching bases. Looked up from germline, CDR1 is SGHNT and CDR2 is YENEEA. The ends were cut back, 5 bases at V and 5 bases at J, with 22 bases in the middle. CDR3 size: 16 residues. Written as DNA, the CDR3 is TGTGCCAGCAGCCAACTAGCATGGGCCGGCCAGGACGAGCAGTACTTC. This codes for CASSQLAWAGQDEQYF.

The chain recombines TRBV30 with TRBJ1-1; maybe TRBD1 (5 bases). Per the germline V gene, CDR1 is GTSNPN and CDR2 is SVGIG (reference sequence). This CDR3 has 14 amino acids. Trimming removed 4 bases at V and 0 bases at J, with 12 bases between. CDR3 DNA: TGTGCCTGGAAGCGGGGGACCATGAACACTGAAGCTTTCTTT. Its translation is CAWKRGTMNTEAFF.

The chain is built from TRBV6-4 and TRBJ2-2; 10 positions match TRBD2. The trim removed 2 bases at V and 3 bases at J, leaving 21 bases unmatched. The CDR3 extends over 22 amino acids. CDR1 and CDR2 from the germline V gene are MRHNA and SNTAGT. The CDR3 protein is CASSDGQELAGSTRGDTGELFF. In DNA form, the CDR3 reads TGTGCCAGCAGTGACGGTCAGGAACTAGCGGGAAGTACCCGGGGGGACACCGGGGAGCTGTTTTTT.

This clone is labeled as medium-sized (0.01 to 0.1%). J is TRBJ2-2 and V is TRBV6-8, with 8 nucleotides matching TRBD2. The V segment lost 5 bases and the J segment 4 bases; nucleotides outside the gene matches: 0. Germline V CDR1 and CDR2: MNHGY, SAAAGT. The CDR3 extends over 13 amino acids. The CDR3 DNA follows: TGTGCCAGCAGTGGGACTAGCACCGGGGAGCTGTTTTTT. This gives the protein CASSGTSTGELFF.

In this sample, this clone is medium-sized. The rearrangement links TRBV11-3 to TRBJ2-1, with TRBD2 matching 11 bases. Germline values: CDR1 SGHNT, CDR2 YENEEA. J gave up 8 bases and V 4 bases, and 7 bases lay outside the gene matches. CDR3 length: 15 amino acids. The chain's CDR3 is CASSSTSGSGDEQFF. The CDR3 DNA reads TGTGCCAGCAGCTCTACTAGCGGGAGTGGTGATGAGCAGTTCTTC. Based on the CDR3 plus reference TRBV11-3 and TRBJ2-1, the full variable domain is EAGVVQSPRYKIIEKKQPVAFWCNPISGHNTLYWYLQNLGQGPELLIRYENEEAVDDSQLPKDRFSAERLKGVDSTLKIQPAELGDSAVYLCASSSTSGSGDEQFFGPGTRLTVL.

The V and J genes are TRBV6-8 and TRBJ2-7; a possible D gene is TRBD1 (5 bases). Trimming took off 0 bases at V and 3 bases at J, with 6 bases between the two ends. The CDR3 runs 13 residues. Germline V gene lookup returns CDR1 MNHGY and CDR2 SAAAGT. The CDR3 DNA reads as TGTGCCAGCAGTTACTCTGACAGCTACGAGCAGTACTTC. This sequence encodes CASSYSDSYEQYF.

This clone was observed a handful of times. This chain connects TRBV19 to TRBJ1-1; D is uncertain. The V gene lost 0 bases and the J gene lost 4 bases, with 12 bases spanning the gap. The CDR3 has 15 amino acids. Germline V gene sequence: CDR1 LNHDA, CDR2 SQIVND (reference sequence). CDR3: CASSIDHGRITEAFF. CDR3 coding DNA: TGTGCCAGTAGTATAGATCACGGCAGGATCACTGAAGCTTTCTTT.

This clone was detected only a few times. The chain combines TRBV6-8 with TRBJ1-5; TRBD1 agrees at 7 bases. Germline V lookup: CDR1 MNHGY, CDR2 SAAAGT. V trimming: 9 bases; J trimming: 7 bases; junction bases outside the gene matches: 9. The CDR3 has 13 amino acids. The CDR3 loop is CASRQGVRQPQHF. CDR3 DNA sequence: TGTGCCAGTAGACAGGGCGTACGCCAGCCCCAGCATTTT.

Sample share makes this clone large. CDR3 region: CASSWSDSVDGYTF. The CDR3 DNA sequence: TGTGCCAGCAGTTGGTCCGACAGTGTAGATGGCTACACCTTC. The V call is TRBV9, the J call TRBJ1-2, with D maybe TRBD1 (5 bases). The CDR3 consists of 14 residues. V dropped 5 bases and J dropped 6 bases, with 17 bases sitting between them. Germline-derived CDR1 and CDR2 are SGDLS and YYNGEE.

Sample share makes this clone medium-sized. The rearrangement joins TRBV11-3 to TRBJ1-1; D ambiguous. The germline V gene encodes CDR1 SGHNT and CDR2 YENEEA. This CDR3 contains 14 residues. Between the trimmed V and J ends, which lost 3 bases and 4 bases, there was a span of 12 bases. CDR3 sequence reads: CASSLNLGGTEAFF. In DNA form, the CDR3 reads TGTGCCAGCAGCTTGAACCTAGGCGGCACTGAAGCTTTCTTT.

This clone qualifies as large. V and J are TRBV6-8 and TRBJ2-2; the D is unclear. CDR1 and CDR2 from the germline V gene are MNHGY and SAAAGT. Trimming removed 7 bases at V and 4 bases at J, with 13 bases between. CDR3 length: 14 amino acids. CDR3 in amino acids: CASNDPGVTGELFF. The CDR3 DNA reads as TGTGCCAGCAACGACCCAGGAGTCACCGGGGAGCTGTTTTTT.

By share, this clone ranks as large. Here the CDR3 DNA reads TGTGCCTGGAGTGTAGTTGGGGAGGGCGGGAGCTACGAGCAGTACTTC. It is translated as CAWSVVGEGGSYEQYF. The chain uses TRBV30 and TRBJ2-7, with 7 bases aligning to TRBD2. The germline gives CDR1 GTSNPN, CDR2 SVGIG (reference sequence). V gave up 0 bases and J gave up 3 bases; unmatched junction bases: 11. The CDR3 totals 16 residues.

By sample share, this clone is medium-sized (0.01 to 0.1%). This sequence joins TRBV11-3 and TRBJ2-7, with 11 positions matching TRBD1. V dropped 3 bases and J dropped 3; count of bases not matched to a gene: 7. The CDR3 loop spans 16 amino acids. Germline V CDR1 and CDR2: SGHNT, YENEEA. CDR3: CASSFYAGTGGYEQYF. In nucleotides, the CDR3 is TGTGCCAGCAGCTTTTACGCCGGGACAGGGGGCTACGAGCAGTACTTC.

This clone was seen a few times. The chain couples TRBV4-1 to TRBJ1-1, with D unresolved. The V and J ends lost 7 bases and 6 bases respectively, with 18 bases between them. This CDR3 comprises 14 residues. Germline loops: CDR1 MGHRA, CDR2 YSYEKL. CDR3 sequence (DNA): TGCGCCAGCACCGAACGACCTGGCCGCCCTGAAGCTTTCTTT. This sequence encodes CASTERPGRPEAFF.

Judged by abundance, this clone is medium-sized (0.01 to 0.1%). V gene TRBV11-3 combines with J gene TRBJ2-7; D is unresolved. Germline CDR1 and CDR2: SGHNT and YENEEA. This CDR3 is built from 15 residues. V was cut by 5 bases and J by 4 bases, with 18 bases left in between. The CDR3 DNA reads TGTGCCAGCAGCCCGGGCGGCTCCCTGGGGTACGAGCAGTACTTC. It encodes CASSPGGSLGYEQYF.

The chain carries TRBV6-8 and TRBJ1-3, with D unresolved. Germline assignment: CDR1 MNHGY and CDR2 SAAAGT. Trimming took 7 bases from V and 0 from J, leaving 10 bases between them. The CDR3 contains 14 residues. CDR3 sequence reads: CASTDPSSGNTIYF. DNA of the CDR3: TGTGCCAGCACCGATCCTAGCTCTGGAAACACCATATATTTT.

This clone was detected only once. J is TRBJ2-4 and V is TRBV10-2; TRBD1 aligns across 8 bases. CDR3 length equals 14 residues. Germline V CDR1 and CDR2: WSHSY, SAAADI. Losses at the gene ends were 7 bases for V and 6 bases for J; bases not matched to a gene: 8. CDR3 nucleotide sequence: TGCGCCAGCAACCCTGGACAGGGATTAAACATTCAGTACTTC. Translation gives CASNPGQGLNIQYF.

This clone was picked up a small number of times. The genes are TRBV12-5 and TRBJ2-7, with 7 bases that match TRBD2. CDR1 LGHNT and CDR2 FRNRAP come from the germline V gene. CDR3 length: 15 amino acids. The CDR3 here is CASTAAGPFVYEQYF. CDR3 DNA: TGTGCCAGCACCGCAGCGGGACCCTTCGTCTACGAGCAGTACTTC.